Presented here are 27 T cell receptor beta chains from one specimen sequenced in a study of cytomegalovirus exposure and HLA in healthy donors. The PCR ran on 60 Vbeta and 13 Jbeta primers. The table came from immunoSEQ multiplex PCR; TCRdb's copy has only in-frame clones and leaves some out. Its table records around 70,000 clones. The sample comprised PBMCs. These receptors all come from a female donor in good health and CMV-seropositive.

This chain connects TRBV2 to TRBJ2-5; TRBD2 matches at 9 bases. Germline CDR1 reads SNHLY; CDR2 reads FYNNEI. The CDR3 is made up of 16 amino acids. J was trimmed by 5 bases and V by 7 bases; bases with no gene match: 14. CDR3 amino acids: CASTEGSSGSYETQYF. For the CDR3, the DNA is TGTGCCAGCACCGAGGGTAGTAGCGGGAGTTATGAGACCCAGTACTTC.

This rearrangement joins TRBV7-3 to TRBJ2-2; D possibly corresponds to TRBD1 (5 bases). The CDR3 is 15 residues long. Germline lookup yields CDR1 SGHTA and CDR2 FQGTGA. V gave up 4 bases and J gave up 1 base, with 10 bases separating them. CDR3 sequence: CASSWGPRNTGELFF. CDR3 nucleotides: TGTGCCAGCAGCTGGGGCCCCCGGAACACCGGGGAGCTGTTTTTT. The full variable domain, with the rest looked up from reference TRBV7-3 and TRBJ2-2, is GAGVSQTPSNKVTEKGKYVELRCDPISGHTALYWYRQSLGQGPEFLIYFQGTGAADDSGLPNDRFFAVRPEGSVSTLKIQRTERGDSAVYLCASSWGPRNTGELFFGEGSRLTVL.

The V gene is TRBV4-3, the J gene TRBJ1-2, with D perhaps TRBD1 (5 bases). With 0 bases removed from V and 8 bases from J, the gap between germline ends came to 13 bases. The CDR3 is 14 amino acids. Per the germline V gene, CDR1 is LGHNA and CDR2 is YSLEER. CDR3: CASSQDTRESGYTF. CDR3 sequence (DNA): TGCGCCAGCAGCCAAGATACCAGGGAAAGCGGCTACACCTTC.

This chain connects TRBV9 to TRBJ2-1; TRBD2 matches 9 bases. The ends lost 4 bases at V and 4 bases at J; junction bases unmatched: 15. Germline CDR1 SGDLS, CDR2 YYNGEE. The CDR3 covers 18 residues. CDR3 nucleotides: TGTGCCAGCAGCTCCCGACTGTCTAGCGGGGAGGGTTACAATGAGCAGTTCTTC. Translated: CASSSRLSSGEGYNEQFF. Full variable domain (outside the CDR3, taken from reference TRBV9 and TRBJ2-1): DSGVTQTPKHLITATGQRVTLRCSPRSGDLSVYWYQQSLDQGLQFLIQYYNGEERAKGNILERFSAQQFPDLHSELNLSSLELGDSALYFCASSSRLSSGEGYNEQFFGPGTRLTVL.

The DNA of the CDR3 is TGTGCCAGCAGCTTGCTGCAGGGGACTAACTATGGCTACACCTTC. Translation: CASSLLQGTNYGYTF. The V gene is TRBV5-4, the J gene TRBJ1-2; D is possibly TRBD1 (6 bases). From germline, CDR1 is SGHNT and CDR2 YYREEE (reference sequence). V lost 1 base, J lost 0 bases, and 10 bases lay in between. CDR3 length: 15 residues.

The chain carries TRBV29-1 and TRBJ1-1; D gene ambiguous. From germline, CDR1 is SQVTM and CDR2 ANQGSEA. This CDR3 spans 12 amino acids. The V end lost 4 bases, the J end lost 0 bases, and 6 bases lay between the germline ends. The CDR3 loop is CSVVNLNTEAFF. CDR3 DNA: TGCAGCGTTGTCAATCTGAACACTGAAGCTTTCTTT. Filled out from reference TRBV29-1 and TRBJ1-1, the complete variable domain reads SAVISQKPSRDICQRGTSLTIQCQVDSQVTMMFWYRQQPGQSLTLIATANQGSEATYESGFVIDKFPISRPNLTFSTLTVSNMSPEDSSIYLCSVVNLNTEAFFGQGTRLTVV.

The chain combines TRBV15 with TRBJ1-4; TRBD1 aligns across 7 bases. Looked up from germline, CDR1 is LNHNV and CDR2 is YYDKDF (reference sequence). V lost 6 bases and J lost 7; bases outside the gene matches: 11. The CDR3 runs to 15 residues. This CDR3 reads CATRDHRGGSEKLFF. The CDR3 region has the DNA TGTGCCACCAGGGACCACAGGGGTGGGAGTGAAAAACTGTTTTTT.

The chain couples TRBV14 to TRBJ2-2; 11 bases line up with TRBD2. The length of the CDR3 is 16 residues. The germline CDR1 and CDR2 sequences are SGHDN and FVKESK. Unmatched junction bases numbered 2, after V lost 4 bases and J lost 1 base. In DNA form, the CDR3 reads TGTGCCAGCAGCCCACTAGCGGGAGTGAACACCGGGGAGCTGTTTTTT. Its protein is CASSPLAGVNTGELFF.

This chain joins TRBV29-1 and TRBJ2-7, with 10 bases aligning to TRBD1. Trimming removed 6 bases from V and 1 base from J; junction bases left unmatched: 3. The CDR3 spans 13 residues. Germline CDR1 SQVTM, CDR2 ANQGSEA. The CDR3 is CSVRQGASYEQYF. CDR3 in DNA: TGCAGCGTACGACAGGGGGCTTCCTACGAGCAGTACTTC.

The V gene is TRBV7-9, the J gene TRBJ1-2, with D possibly TRBD1 on 5 matching bases. Germline V gives CDR1 SEHNR, CDR2 FQNEAQ (reference sequence). The V gene lost 3 bases and the J gene lost 3 bases, with 11 bases spanning the gap. The length of the CDR3 is 14 residues. As DNA, the CDR3 is TGTGCCAGCAGCTTGGGGCAGGCTCACTATGGCTACACCTTC. It encodes CASSLGQAHYGYTF.

About this clone itself: This CDR3 is also generated by other DNA sequences in the sample. This rearrangement joins TRBV11-2 to TRBJ1-6, with 9 bases fitting TRBD1. With 3 bases clipped from V and 7 bases from J, the junction kept 4 bases outside the gene matches. The CDR3 sequence is 15 residues long. In germline, CDR1 is SGHAT, CDR2 FQNNGV. This CDR3 reads CASSFRTGENSPLHF. CDR3 DNA: TGTGCCAGCAGCTTTAGGACAGGGGAGAATTCACCCCTCCACTTT. The full variable domain, completed using reference TRBV11-2 and TRBJ1-6, is EAGVAQSPRYKIIEKRQSVAFWCNPISGHATLYWYQQILGQGPKLLIQFQNNGVVDDSQLPKDRFSAERLKGVDSTLKIQPAKLEDSAVYLCASSFRTGENSPLHFGNGTRLTVT.

The chain couples TRBV7-2 to TRBJ1-1; D gene unclear. Trimming left V 5 bases short and J 7 bases short, with 8 bases between. This CDR3 is 11 amino acids long. Germline values: CDR1 SGHTA, CDR2 FQGNSA. CDR3 sequence reads: CASSMSIEAFF. DNA for the CDR3: TGTGCCAGCAGCATGTCTATTGAAGCTTTCTTT.

The V and J genes are TRBV10-3 and TRBJ1-1; D is possibly TRBD1 (6 bases). The germline V gene has CDR1 ENHRY and CDR2 SYGVKD. This CDR3 has 15 residues. The V and J ends lost 4 bases and 3 bases respectively, with 15 bases between them. In nucleotides, the CDR3 is TGTGCCATCAGTGGGGCTACTGGACAGCACACTGAAGCTTTCTTT. The encoded protein is CAISGATGQHTEAFF.

The rearrangement uses TRBV6-5 and TRBJ1-6; D is uncertain. V was pared by 2 bases and J by 9 bases, with 11 bases between. Germline CDR1 MNHEY, CDR2 SVGAGI. CDR3 length: 14 amino acids. CDR3 nucleotide sequence: TGTGCCAGCAGTTACCAGTACTGGAGTTCACCCCTCCACTTT. The encoded protein is CASSYQYWSSPLHF.

The chain links TRBV5-4 to TRBJ1-5; D remains ambiguous. From germline, CDR1 is SGHNT and CDR2 YYREEE (reference sequence). The CDR3 consists of 13 residues. Trimming shortened V by 0 bases and J by 5 bases, and 6 bases separated the two germline ends. CDR3 DNA: TGTGCCAGCAGCTTGGATCGGGATCAGCCCCAGCATTTT. Translated: CASSLDRDQPQHF. The whole variable domain, remainder taken from reference TRBV5-4 and TRBJ1-5, is ETGVTQSPTHLIKTRGQQVTLRCSSQSGHNTVSWYQQALGQGPQFIFQYYREEENGRGNFPPRFSGLQFPNYSSELNVNALELDDSALYLCASSLDRDQPQHFGDGTRLSIL.

The V call is TRBV18, the J call TRBJ2-3; D is ambiguous. The germline gives CDR1 KGHSH, CDR2 LQKENI. With 3 bases removed from V and 2 bases from J, the gap between germline ends came to 9 bases. This CDR3 comprises 14 residues. The CDR3 protein is CASSPPAPTDTQYF. CDR3 sequence (DNA): TGTGCCAGCTCACCCCCAGCGCCCACAGATACGCAGTATTTT.

The chain couples TRBV30 to TRBJ2-7; D is unresolved. Germline V gives CDR1 GTSNPN, CDR2 SVGIG (reference sequence). There are 13 residues in the CDR3. V gave up 7 bases and J gave up 3 bases, with 16 bases separating them. CDR3 loop: CASKLEPHYEQYF. In DNA, the CDR3 is TGTGCCTCAAAACTCGAGCCCCACTACGAGCAGTACTTC.

This chain connects TRBV6-1 to TRBJ2-6, with TRBD1 identical over 7 bases. The CDR3 sequence is 16 residues long. V gave up 3 bases and J gave up 1 base; unmatched junction bases: 3. The V gene's germline CDR1 is MNHNS and CDR2 SASEGT. The DNA of the CDR3 is TGTGCCAGCAGTGAGACAGGGTCATCTGGGGCCAACGTCCTGACTTTC. As protein: CASSETGSSGANVLTF.

The V gene is TRBV6-4, the J gene TRBJ2-2; no clear D. The V end was cut by 2 bases, the J end by 5 bases, with 6 bases between. The CDR3 extends over 13 amino acids. CDR1 is MRHNA and CDR2 is SNTAGT in the germline V gene. CDR3 residues: CASSDEETGELFF. The CDR3 nucleotides are TGTGCCAGCAGTGACGAGGAGACCGGGGAGCTGTTTTTT.

V usage is TRBV6-6 and J usage is TRBJ1-6; D uncertain. The germline V and J ends were trimmed by 6 bases and 9 bases, with 9 bases remaining between them. The CDR3 consists of 12 residues. Looked up from germline, CDR1 is MNHNY and CDR2 is SVGAGI (reference sequence). The CDR3 sequence is CASSPPGSPLHF. The CDR3 bases are TGTGCCAGCAGCCCCCCGGGTTCACCCCTCCACTTT.

The rearrangement joins TRBV6-1 to TRBJ1-5; 10 nucleotides agree with TRBD1. Looked up from germline, CDR1 is MNHNS and CDR2 is SASEGT. This CDR3 region has 16 residues. V trimming: 1 base; J trimming: 3 bases; junction bases outside the gene matches: 3. CDR3 in DNA: TGTGCCAGCAGTGAAGTGGGACAGGGGAACAATCAGCCCCAGCATTTT. Its protein is CASSEVGQGNNQPQHF.

The chain recombines TRBV2 with TRBJ2-1; no definite D call. CDR1 and CDR2 from the germline V gene are SNHLY and FYNNEI. CDR3 length: 14 residues. V was cut by 7 bases and J by 8 bases, with 18 bases left in between. CDR3 sequence reads: CASTDSKTTYEQFF. Written as DNA, the CDR3 is TGTGCCAGCACCGACTCGAAAACGACGTATGAGCAGTTCTTC.

Details on this clone: The same CDR3 is also encoded by other DNA sequences in this sample. The chain has TRBV6-5 and TRBJ1-6, with D perhaps TRBD1 (6 bases). Between the trimmed V and J ends, which lost 4 bases and 7 bases, there was a span of 14 bases. Germline-derived CDR1 and CDR2 are MNHEY and SVGAGI. The CDR3 contains 15 residues. The CDR3 DNA reads TGTGCCAGCAGTTCGCCAGGGGAGTTGAATTCACCCCTCCACTTT. Amino acid sequence: CASSSPGELNSPLHF.

The chain has TRBV9 and TRBJ2-2; D might be TRBD2 (5 bases). Germline lookup yields CDR1 SGDLS and CDR2 YYNGEE. V lost 3 bases to trimming and J lost 9 bases, with 12 bases between them. CDR3 size: 13 residues. The CDR3 reads CASSAGLDRELFF. The CDR3 nucleotides are TGTGCCAGCAGCGCCGGACTCGACAGGGAGCTGTTTTTT. Using reference TRBV9 and TRBJ2-2 for the parts outside the CDR3, the full variable domain is DSGVTQTPKHLITATGQRVTLRCSPRSGDLSVYWYQQSLDQGLQFLIQYYNGEERAKGNILERFSAQQFPDLHSELNLSSLELGDSALYFCASSAGLDRELFFGEGSRLTVL.

The chain carries TRBV6-1 and TRBJ2-6; D is unresolved. Germline V gene data show CDR1 as MNHNS and CDR2 as SASEGT. CDR3 length: 15 residues. Trimming shortened V by 3 bases and J by 0 bases, and 6 bases separated the two germline ends. CDR3 DNA sequence: TGTGCCAGCAGTGACGTAGTCTCTGGGGCCAACGTCCTGACTTTC. Translating it yields CASSDVVSGANVLTF.

This sequence joins TRBV4-2 and TRBJ2-1; the match to TRBD1 covers 9 bases. V dropped 0 bases and J dropped 10; count of bases not matched to a gene: 10. CDR3 length: 16 residues. The V gene's germline CDR1 is LGHNA and CDR2 YNFKEQ. The CDR3: CASSQDWDRESREQFF. The DNA for the CDR3 is TGTGCCAGCAGCCAAGACTGGGACAGGGAGTCGCGCGAGCAGTTCTTC.

This chain connects TRBV30 to TRBJ1-1; D is unresolved. Germline-derived CDR1 and CDR2 are GTSNPN and SVGIG (reference sequence). This CDR3 spans 11 amino acids. The ends were cut back, 0 bases at V and 6 bases at J, with 5 bases in the middle. CDR3 in DNA: TGTGCCTGGAGTGTACTATCTGAAGCTTTCTTT. This gives the protein CAWSVLSEAFF.